The clone carrying this TCR beta chain has a count of ten or more. This sample is drawn from a study of metastatic and nonmetastatic thyroid tumors. Prior to thyroid surgery, none of the patients had received any treatment. Germline loops: CDR1 SGHVS, CDR2 FQNEAQ. The CDR3 has 14 amino acids. The ends were cut back, 5 bases at V and 10 bases at J, with 18 bases in the middle. TCRdb reprocessed the PCR reads via MiXCR. The table lists 15,000 or so clones, around 29% of them singletons. The material sequenced was blood. The origin of this receptor is a female donor with papillary thyroid cancer or a benign thyroid nodule (not recorded which). Some clones in this sample may be carry-over from other donors' samples. V usage is TRBV7-8 and J usage is TRBJ2-1; tentatively, D is TRBD2 (6 bases). The CDR3 DNA reads TGTGCCAGCAGCACCGCCCCCCCCGGGAGCGAGCAGTTCTTC. This sequence encodes CASSTAPPGSEQFF.